The 13 T cell receptor beta chains in this list originate from one sample, sequenced in a study of Ad26.COV2.S vaccination and SARS-CoV-2 variants. Treatment specified: about 20 received Ad26.COV2.S at low or high dose, single or two shots; roughly 5 received placebo; per-sample allocation not given. The samples were gathered on day 63 after the first injection of vaccine or placebo. Generated by immunoSEQ multiplex PCR, the TCRdb table keeps only in-frame clones and is missing some. The profile shows about 440,000 clones, 90% of them singletons. Sequencing was performed on peripheral blood, taken in a trial of Ad26.COV2.S vaccine versus placebo. These receptors came from a person aged 18 to 59 who received the Ad26.COV2.S COVID-19 vaccine or a placebo.

The CDR3 nucleotides are TGTGCCAGCAGCCCCTACGGCGGTAATCAGCCCCAGCATTTT. Its protein is CASSPYGGNQPQHF. The genes are TRBV3-1 (or the pseudogene TRBV3-2) and TRBJ1-5; no reliable D call. Germline lookup yields CDR1 LGHDT and CDR2 YNNKEL (reference sequence). Trimming pared 4 bases from V and 4 bases from J, leaving 11 bases between. The CDR3 runs 14 residues.

This chain joins TRBV12-3 or TRBV12-4 and TRBJ2-1; D is perhaps TRBD1 or TRBD2 (5 bases each). Deletions cut 1 base from V and 10 bases from J, with 11 bases between. The CDR3 has 13 amino acids. CDR3 sequence (DNA): TGTGCCAGCAGTTTAGGGATGGGACGGGAGCAGTTCTTC. Translating gives CASSLGMGREQFF.

V usage is TRBV3-1 (or the pseudogene TRBV3-2) and J usage is TRBJ2-2, with TRBD1 matching 12 bases. Trimming removed 4 bases from V and 6 bases from J; junction bases left unmatched: 6. Germline V gene lookup returns CDR1 LGHDT and CDR2 YNNKEL (reference sequence). There are 16 residues in the CDR3. The CDR3 sequence is CASSRRGQGAAGELFF. The CDR3 coding sequence is TGTGCCAGCAGCCGACGGGGACAGGGGGCGGCCGGGGAGCTGTTTTTT.

This clone came up once. The V call is TRBV5-1, the J call TRBJ2-3, with D perhaps matching TRBD2 (6 bases). The ends were cut back, 5 bases at V and 0 bases at J, with 13 bases in the middle. The germline CDR1 and CDR2 sequences are SGHRS and YFSETQ. The CDR3 is 15 residues long. CDR3 coding DNA: TGCGCCAGCAGTTTCCGGGACTTTAGCACAGATACGCAGTATTTT. This encodes CASSFRDFSTDTQYF.

The chain joins TRBV27 to TRBJ2-5; 11 nucleotides match TRBD2. The ends lost 6 bases at V and 5 bases at J; junction bases unmatched: 17. CDR1 is MNHEY and CDR2 is SMNVEV in the germline V gene (reference sequence). The CDR3 is 18 amino acids. CDR3 sequence: CASSTTSGIPSVWETQYF. The CDR3 region has the DNA TGTGCCAGCAGCACGACTAGCGGGATACCCAGCGTTTGGGAGACCCAGTACTTC.

The genes are TRBV5-1 and TRBJ2-1; TRBD1 might be the D (6 bases). The CDR3 is 14 amino acids. Germline CDR1 and CDR2: SGHRS and YFSETQ. V was clipped by 0 bases and J by 10 bases, with 14 bases between them. This chain's CDR3 is CASSLEVRQEEQFF. The CDR3 DNA is TGCGCCAGCAGCTTGGAAGTCCGACAGGAAGAGCAGTTCTTC.

This chain links TRBV7-8 with TRBJ2-5; 12 bases are a match to TRBD1. Unmatched junction bases numbered 7, after V lost 0 bases and J lost 5 bases. CDR1 SGHVS and CDR2 FQNEAQ come from the germline V gene. The CDR3 runs to 17 residues. Here the CDR3 reads CASSLAGGQGAGETQYF. As DNA, the CDR3 is TGTGCCAGCAGCTTAGCGGGGGGACAGGGGGCCGGTGAGACCCAGTACTTC.

J is TRBJ2-1 and V is TRBV5-4; 14 nucleotides match TRBD2. V shed 4 bases and J 6 bases; nucleotides not matched to a gene: 6. Germline V gives CDR1 SGHNT, CDR2 YYREEE (reference sequence). CDR3 length equals 16 residues. The CDR3 DNA is TGTGCCAGCAGCCCGGGACTAGCGGGAGTCGGCAATGAGCAGTTCTTC. It translates to CASSPGLAGVGNEQFF.

V usage is TRBV5-5 and J usage is TRBJ1-4, with D hard to call. With 3 bases removed from V and 8 bases from J, the gap between germline ends came to 14 bases. Germline V CDR1 and CDR2: SGHKS, YYEKEE (reference sequence). There are 14 residues in the CDR3. The CDR3 coding sequence is TGTGCCAGCAGCTACCAGAACAGACTGGAAAAACTGTTTTTT. As protein: CASSYQNRLEKLFF.

The chain joins TRBV2 to TRBJ1-5, with 7 bases lining up with TRBD1. Germline CDR1 SNHLY, CDR2 FYNNEI. V lost 5 bases to trimming and J lost 4 bases; unmatched junction nucleotides: 8. There are 15 residues in the CDR3. CDR3 loop: CASSWDSGMNQPQHF. In DNA, the CDR3 is TGTGCCAGCAGTTGGGACAGCGGGATGAATCAGCCCCAGCATTTT.

This sequence joins TRBV5-6 and TRBJ1-1; 8 bases align to TRBD1. The CDR3 length is 16 residues. Germline loops: CDR1 SGHDT, CDR2 YYEEEE. The trim removed 4 bases at V and 1 base at J, leaving 9 bases unmatched. CDR3 in amino acids: CASSPGTGWGNTEAFF. In DNA, the CDR3 is TGTGCCAGCAGCCCGGGGACAGGTTGGGGGAACACTGAAGCTTTCTTT.

The chain carries TRBV5-1 and TRBJ2-7; D ambiguous. V lost 0 bases, J lost 0 bases, and 13 bases lay in between. Germline V gene lookup returns CDR1 SGHRS and CDR2 YFSETQ. The CDR3 has 16 residues. This chain's CDR3 is CASSLGQQLSSYEQYF. CDR3 in DNA: TGCGCCAGCAGCTTGGGACAACAACTCAGCTCCTACGAGCAGTACTTC.

This chain uses TRBV7-6 with TRBJ2-1; 14 nucleotides align to TRBD2. The V and J ends lost 5 bases and 10 bases, in that order; junction bases with no gene match: 4. This CDR3 is built from 14 residues. Per germline, CDR1 SGHVS and CDR2 FNYEAQ. CDR3 loop: CASSMGLAGVEQFF. CDR3 nucleotides: TGTGCCAGCAGCATGGGACTAGCGGGAGTGGAGCAGTTCTTC.